The 27 T cell receptor beta chains below all came from one sample that was sequenced in a study of T cell responses to AZD1222 COVID-19 vaccine listed by TCRdb under 2021. Receptor amplification or capture employed the immunoSEQ multiplex PCR assay. TCRdb took over this immuneACCESS table, retaining in-frame rearrangements with V and J assigned. Such tables are incomplete; in checked studies, under half of the missing clones stem from an unresolved V gene, and the remainder is unexplained. Within this sample are 140,000 to 150,000 clones, with 88% of them counted one time only. The ten largest clonotypes hold less than 15% of the sample. Taken with the paper, the label for time point translates to: baseline before first vaccination. This specimen was peripheral blood, taken on day 0 of AZD1222 vaccination. Receptors were obtained from an adult in good health.

J is TRBJ2-3 and V is TRBV11-2; no firm D call. The germline gives CDR1 SGHAT, CDR2 FQNNGV. V dropped 5 bases and J dropped 1 base, with 10 bases sitting between them. There are 14 residues in the CDR3. This chain's CDR3 is CASSPRPGTDTQYF. DNA for the CDR3: TGTGCCAGCAGCCCCCGACCAGGCACAGATACGCAGTATTTT.

The chain couples TRBV4-3 to TRBJ2-2, with 8 bases aligning to TRBD1. Germline V gene data show CDR1 as LGHNA and CDR2 as YSLEER. The junction had 8 bases not matched to a gene; V was cut back by 0 bases and J by 2 bases. This CDR3 spans 18 amino acids. CDR3 in amino acids: CASSQDSGDRFNTGELFF. For the CDR3, the DNA is TGCGCCAGCAGCCAAGATTCTGGGGACAGGTTCAACACCGGGGAGCTGTTTTTT.

V and J are TRBV28 and TRBJ1-2; perhaps TRBD1 as D (5 bases). Germline-derived CDR1 and CDR2 are MDHEN and SYDVKM. This CDR3 has 13 residues. Trimming stripped 5 bases from V and 8 bases from J, with 15 bases between. The CDR3 bases are TGTGCCAGCAGTCTTACCTGGGGGACGGGCTACACCTTC. It specifies CASSLTWGTGYTF.

The chain carries TRBV7-2 and TRBJ2-1; D tentatively reads TRBD1 or TRBD2 (5 bases each). The CDR3 totals 15 residues. Germline V gene sequence: CDR1 SGHTA, CDR2 FQGNSA. The V and J ends lost 1 base and 7 bases respectively, with 14 bases between them. CDR3 protein: CASSLDGLGPNEQFF. In DNA form, the CDR3 reads TGTGCCAGCAGCTTAGATGGACTGGGGCCAAATGAGCAGTTCTTC.

This clone has a handful of counts. The chain uses TRBV28 and TRBJ1-5; no clear D. Germline lookup yields CDR1 MDHEN and CDR2 SYDVKM. V shed 3 bases and J shed 4 bases, with 7 bases lying between them. The CDR3 runs 13 residues. CDR3 DNA sequence: TGTGCCAGCAGTTTCCCCCCAAATCAGCCCCAGCATTTT. Translating gives CASSFPPNQPQHF.

The chain carries TRBV4-2 and TRBJ1-2; 9 bases match TRBD1. Looked up from germline, CDR1 is LGHNA and CDR2 is YNFKEQ. The CDR3 has 17 residues. Trimming at V came to 2 bases and at J to 7 bases, leaving 14 bases not matched to a gene. CDR3 sequence (DNA): TGTGCCAGCAGCCAACCCGGGACAGGGTTTCAAAGCGGTGGCTACACCTTC. Its protein product is CASSQPGTGFQSGGYTF.

The chain combines TRBV14 with TRBJ1-2; D not certain. This CDR3 spans 13 amino acids. The V end lost 0 bases, the J end lost 5 bases, and 7 bases lay between the germline ends. Per germline, CDR1 SGHDN and CDR2 FVKESK. DNA of the CDR3: TGTGCCAGCAGCCAAGATTCGTCGTATGGCTACACCTTC. Translated: CASSQDSSYGYTF.

V gene TRBV28 combines with J gene TRBJ2-1; D is unresolved. V was clipped by 2 bases and J by 3 bases, with 11 bases between them. The germline V gene has CDR1 MDHEN and CDR2 SYDVKM. This CDR3 is 15 amino acids long. CDR3: CASSLQDLLYNEQFF. In nucleotides, the CDR3 is TGTGCCAGCAGTTTACAAGATCTTCTCTACAATGAGCAGTTCTTC.

The rearrangement links TRBV19 to TRBJ2-2; D is unresolved. The CDR3 sequence is 13 residues long. In germline, CDR1 is LNHDA, CDR2 SQIVND (reference sequence). The germline V and J ends were trimmed by 6 bases and 2 bases, with 7 bases remaining between them. The CDR3 spells CASSRGNTGELFF. CDR3 DNA sequence: TGTGCCAGTAGCAGAGGCAACACCGGGGAGCTGTTTTTT.

The rearrangement links TRBV13 to TRBJ2-2; possibly TRBD2 for D (6 bases). V lost 6 bases and J lost 1, with 15 bases in between. Germline V gene sequence: CDR1 PRHDT, CDR2 FYEKMQ (reference sequence). This CDR3 is 16 amino acids long. The CDR3 DNA is TGTGCCAGCAGGGTCCGCGGGGTTGAGAACACCGGGGAGCTGTTTTTT. It codes for CASRVRGVENTGELFF.

The chain links TRBV5-1 to TRBJ1-1; D is unclear. V was cut by 0 bases and J by 0 bases, with 6 bases left in between. This CDR3 comprises 14 residues. Germline CDR1 and CDR2: SGHRS and YFSETQ. The CDR3 bases are TGCGCCAGCAGCTTGGCGCCCTTGAACACTGAAGCTTTCTTT. The encoded protein is CASSLAPLNTEAFF. The full variable domain, its missing parts supplied by reference TRBV5-1 and TRBJ1-1, is KAGVTQTPRYLIKTRGQQVTLSCSPISGHRSVSWYQQTPGQGLQFLFEYFSETQRNKGNFPGRFSGRQFSNSRSEMNVSTLELGDSALYLCASSLAPLNTEAFFGQGTRLTVV.

The chain combines TRBV18 with TRBJ2-1; 11 positions match TRBD2. V lost 6 bases, J lost 2 bases, and 9 bases stayed unmatched. Germline-derived CDR1 and CDR2 are KGHSH and LQKENI. There are 17 residues in the CDR3. CDR3 sequence reads: CASSGTLAGGPYNEQFF. CDR3 coding DNA: TGTGCCAGCTCCGGGACGTTAGCGGGGGGGCCCTACAATGAGCAGTTCTTC.

The chain links TRBV18 to TRBJ1-1; D gene unclear. This CDR3 is 13 amino acids long. V was cut by 3 bases and J by 0 bases, with 5 bases left in between. Germline loops: CDR1 KGHSH, CDR2 LQKENI. CDR3 nucleotides: TGTGCCAGCTCACCTAGTCTGAACACTGAAGCTTTCTTT. It yields the protein CASSPSLNTEAFF.

The chain uses TRBV5-1 and TRBJ2-2; 9 bases fit TRBD1. This CDR3 region has 14 residues. V trimming: 6 bases; J trimming: 7 bases; junction bases outside the gene matches: 7. CDR1 and CDR2 (germline): SGHRS, YFSETQ. DNA for the CDR3: TGCGCCAGCAACCCGGGACAGGGCCACGGGGAGCTGTTTTTT. As protein: CASNPGQGHGELFF.

The gene calls are TRBV5-1 and TRBJ1-1, with D possibly being TRBD1 (6 bases). Per the germline V gene, CDR1 is SGHRS and CDR2 is YFSETQ. Trimming took 5 bases from V and 1 from J, leaving 9 bases between them. The CDR3 has 13 amino acids. CDR3 amino acids: CASRSQGNTEAFF. In DNA, the CDR3 is TGCGCCAGCAGGTCACAGGGGAACACTGAAGCTTTCTTT.

The chain links TRBV20-1 to TRBJ2-7; D uncertain. The germline V and J ends were trimmed by 3 bases and 0 bases, with 12 bases remaining between them. Germline V gives CDR1 DFQATT, CDR2 SNEGSKA (reference sequence). This CDR3 is 14 amino acids long. CDR3 coding DNA: TGCAGTGCTAGTCAAACGGCACGCTCCTACGAGCAGTACTTC. Protein: CSASQTARSYEQYF.

V usage is TRBV4-2 and J usage is TRBJ1-2, with D unresolved. The germline V and J ends were trimmed by 1 base and 1 base, with 13 bases remaining between them. Germline CDR1 is LGHNA and CDR2 is YNFKEQ. The CDR3 length is 16 residues. The CDR3 protein is CASSQATAFSNYGYTF. CDR3 bases: TGTGCCAGCAGCCAAGCGACGGCATTCAGTAACTATGGCTACACCTTC.

The chain combines TRBV7-2 with TRBJ1-1; the D is unclear. The CDR3 is 15 residues long. V was shortened by 2 bases and J by 0 bases, with 10 bases between the two germline ends. Per the germline V gene, CDR1 is SGHTA and CDR2 is FQGNSA. This CDR3 is CASSLLGVLNTEAFF. DNA for the CDR3: TGTGCCAGCAGCTTACTTGGTGTCTTGAACACTGAAGCTTTCTTT. The complete variable domain, with remaining parts taken from reference TRBV7-2 and TRBJ1-1, reads GAGVSQSPSNKVTEKGKDVELRCDPISGHTALYWYRQSLGQGLEFLIYFQGNSAPDKSGLPSDRFSAERTGGSVSTLTIQRTQQEDSAVYLCASSLLGVLNTEAFFGQGTRLTVV.

V gene TRBV28 combines with J gene TRBJ1-5; the match to TRBD1 covers 7 bases. This CDR3 region has 17 residues. The V segment lost 1 base and the J segment 4 bases; nucleotides outside the gene matches: 10. Germline V gene data show CDR1 as MDHEN and CDR2 as SYDVKM. As DNA, the CDR3 is TGTGCCAGCAGTTTATCTAGTCGGCGGGACAGAAATCAGCCCCAGCATTTT. Amino acid sequence: CASSLSSRRDRNQPQHF.

This sequence joins TRBV6-1 and TRBJ1-3; D is possibly TRBD1 (6 bases). There are 19 residues in the CDR3. Trimming left V 4 bases short and J 0 bases short, with 22 bases between. Germline V lookup: CDR1 MNHNS, CDR2 SASEGT. CDR3 coding DNA: TGTGCCAGCAGTGCCTCCTCCGGGACACTCCATCCCTCTGGAAACACCATATATTTT. This gives the protein CASSASSGTLHPSGNTIYF.

The J gene is TRBJ2-3, the V gene TRBV7-3; D is perhaps TRBD1 (5 bases). CDR3 length: 17 amino acids. Trimming removed 0 bases from V and 4 bases from J, with 17 bases in between. Germline V lookup: CDR1 SGHTA, CDR2 FQGTGA. In nucleotides, the CDR3 is TGTGCCAGCAGCTTAACCCCGGCCAGCCCAGGGCCAGATACGCAGTATTTT. It specifies CASSLTPASPGPDTQYF.

With respect to this clone: This specimen includes other DNA sequences encoding the same CDR3. Written as DNA, the CDR3 is TGTGCCAGCAGTTTAGGACAGGGGGCGAGATACGAGCAGTACTTC. Translated, it gives CASSLGQGARYEQYF. The V call is TRBV27, the J call TRBJ2-7; 11 bases align to TRBD1. With V trimmed by 2 bases and J by 4 bases, 4 bases remained unmatched. The CDR3 loop spans 15 amino acids. The germline V gene encodes CDR1 MNHEY and CDR2 SMNVEV (reference sequence).

V and J are TRBV27 and TRBJ2-1; D is undetermined. The CDR3 has 12 residues. The germline gives CDR1 MNHEY, CDR2 SMNVEV (reference sequence). V was pared by 3 bases and J by 12 bases, with 12 bases between. The DNA for the CDR3 is TGTGCCAGCAGTTTCCCCGCGTCGGGGCAGTTCTTC. Encoded protein: CASSFPASGQFF.

This clone was observed a single time. The chain has TRBV4-1 and TRBJ1-2; 9 nucleotides align to TRBD1. V was clipped by 1 base and J by 2 bases; unmatched bases: 2. The CDR3 covers 15 residues. In germline, CDR1 is MGHRA, CDR2 YSYEKL. The CDR3 region is CASSQAGQGNYGYTF. The CDR3, as DNA: TGCGCCAGCAGCCAAGCCGGACAGGGGAACTATGGCTACACCTTC.

This chain connects TRBV6-2 or TRBV6-3 to TRBJ1-2; D is uncertain. The CDR3 spans 12 residues. Germline CDR1 MNHEY, CDR2 SVGEGT. V was shortened by 5 bases and J by 1 base, with 5 bases between the two germline ends. The CDR3 reads CASSNDNYGYTF. In DNA, the CDR3 is TGTGCCAGCAGTAATGATAACTATGGCTACACCTTC.

The gene calls are TRBV5-1 and TRBJ2-1; D is uncertain. With 0 bases removed from V and 9 bases from J, the gap between germline ends came to 4 bases. The CDR3 spans 11 residues. Germline V gene sequence: CDR1 SGHRS, CDR2 YFSETQ. The CDR3, as DNA: TGCGCCAGCAGCTTGGAGGGTGAGCAGTTCTTC. Amino acid sequence: CASSLEGEQFF.

This chain connects TRBV10-3 to TRBJ1-5; a weak D match, TRBD1 (6 bases). The CDR3 has 15 residues. V shed 4 bases and J shed 4 bases, with 14 bases lying between them. Germline V gene data show CDR1 as ENHRY and CDR2 as SYGVKD. CDR3: CAISGNGQLNQPQHF. In DNA, the CDR3 is TGTGCCATCAGTGGAAACGGACAGCTTAATCAGCCCCAGCATTTT.